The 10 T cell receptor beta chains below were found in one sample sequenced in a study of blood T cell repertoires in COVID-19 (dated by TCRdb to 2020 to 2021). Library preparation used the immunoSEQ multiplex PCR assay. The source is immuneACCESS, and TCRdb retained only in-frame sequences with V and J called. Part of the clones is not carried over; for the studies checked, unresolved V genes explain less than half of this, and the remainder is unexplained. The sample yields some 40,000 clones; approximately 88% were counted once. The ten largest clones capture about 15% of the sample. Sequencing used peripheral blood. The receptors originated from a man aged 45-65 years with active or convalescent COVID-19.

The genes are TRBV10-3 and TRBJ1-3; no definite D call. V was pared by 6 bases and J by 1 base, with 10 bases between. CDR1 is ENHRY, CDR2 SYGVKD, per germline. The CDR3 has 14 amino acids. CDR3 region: CAIRSEGSGNTIYF. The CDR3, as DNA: TGTGCCATCAGGTCGGAGGGTTCTGGAAACACCATATATTTT.

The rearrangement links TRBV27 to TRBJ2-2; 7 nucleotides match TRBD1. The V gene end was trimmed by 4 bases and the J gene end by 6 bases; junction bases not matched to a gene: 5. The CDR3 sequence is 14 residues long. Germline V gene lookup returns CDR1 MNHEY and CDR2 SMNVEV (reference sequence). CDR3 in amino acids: CASSSLTGSGELFF. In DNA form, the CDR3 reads TGTGCCAGCAGTTCCCTGACAGGGTCCGGGGAGCTGTTTTTT.

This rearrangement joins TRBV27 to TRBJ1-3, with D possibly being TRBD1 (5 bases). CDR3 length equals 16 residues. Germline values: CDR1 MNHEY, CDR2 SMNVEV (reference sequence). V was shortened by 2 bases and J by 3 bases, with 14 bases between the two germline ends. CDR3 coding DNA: TGTGCCAGCAGTTTACGAGTAGGGGCGGATGGAAACACCATATATTTT. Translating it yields CASSLRVGADGNTIYF.

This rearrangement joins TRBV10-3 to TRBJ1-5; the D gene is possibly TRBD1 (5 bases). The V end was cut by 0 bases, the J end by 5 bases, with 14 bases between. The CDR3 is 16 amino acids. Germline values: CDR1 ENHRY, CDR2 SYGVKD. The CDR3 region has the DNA TGTGCCATCAGTGAGTCGATAAGGGGATCTGATCAGCCCCAGCATTTT. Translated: CAISESIRGSDQPQHF.

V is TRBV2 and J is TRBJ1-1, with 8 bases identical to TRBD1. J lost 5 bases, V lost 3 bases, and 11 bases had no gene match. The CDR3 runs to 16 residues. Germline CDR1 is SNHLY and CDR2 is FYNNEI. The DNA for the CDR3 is TGTGCCAGCAGTGATCGCCCTGACAGGGGCAATACTGAAGCTTTCTTT. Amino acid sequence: CASSDRPDRGNTEAFF.

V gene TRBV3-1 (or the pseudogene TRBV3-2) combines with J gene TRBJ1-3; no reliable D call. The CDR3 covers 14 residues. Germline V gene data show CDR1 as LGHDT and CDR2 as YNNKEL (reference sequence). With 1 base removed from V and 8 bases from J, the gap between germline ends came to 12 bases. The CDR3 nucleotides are TGTGCCAGCAGCCAAGGACTGTCGGTGGACACCATATATTTT. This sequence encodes CASSQGLSVDTIYF.

The CDR3 region has the DNA TGTGCCAGCAGACAGGGTACGGGTGGCTACACCTTC. Residues: CASRQGTGGYTF. The J gene is TRBJ1-2, the V gene TRBV5-6; the D gene is possibly TRBD1 (6 bases). The CDR3 sequence is 12 residues long. Germline V gives CDR1 SGHDT, CDR2 YYEEEE. The V gene lost 5 bases and the J gene lost 7 bases, with 12 bases spanning the gap.

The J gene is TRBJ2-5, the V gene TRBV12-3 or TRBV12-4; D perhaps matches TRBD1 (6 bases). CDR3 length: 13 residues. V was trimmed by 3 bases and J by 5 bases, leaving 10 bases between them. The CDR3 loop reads CASSFRRGETQYF. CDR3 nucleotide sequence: TGTGCCAGCAGTTTCCGCAGGGGCGAGACCCAGTACTTC.

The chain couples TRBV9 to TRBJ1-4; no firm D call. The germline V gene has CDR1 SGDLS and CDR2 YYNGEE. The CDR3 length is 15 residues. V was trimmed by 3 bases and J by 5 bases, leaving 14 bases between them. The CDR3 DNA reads TGTGCCAGCAGCGCCATGGGGAGGGCGAATGAAAAACTGTTTTTT. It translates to CASSAMGRANEKLFF. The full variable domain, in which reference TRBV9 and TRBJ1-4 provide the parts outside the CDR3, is DSGVTQTPKHLITATGQRVTLRCSPRSGDLSVYWYQQSLDQGLQFLIQYYNGEERAKGNILERFSAQQFPDLHSELNLSSLELGDSALYFCASSAMGRANEKLFFGSGTQLSVL.

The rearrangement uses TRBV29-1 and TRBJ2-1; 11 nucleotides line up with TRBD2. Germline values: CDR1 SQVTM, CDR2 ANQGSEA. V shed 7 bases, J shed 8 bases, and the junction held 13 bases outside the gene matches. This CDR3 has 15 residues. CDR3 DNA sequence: TGCAGCGCCTCGTCGCTAGCGGGGGGTAGGGATGAGCAGTTCTTC. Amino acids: CSASSLAGGRDEQFF.